This T cell receptor beta chain was obtained from a study of T cell changes during pregnancy in multiple sclerosis (dated by TCRdb to between 2019 and 2020). Regarding the complete study: In women with multiple sclerosis, the researchers looked at how the T cell repertoire shifted as pregnancy progressed.

Note on this clone: The antigen this receptor binds is unknown. No per-base quality is available; no much larger clone lies one base away.

Library method: the immunoSEQ multiplex PCR assay. Entries here come from immuneACCESS through TCRdb and include only in-frame sequences with V and J called. Some clones fail to appear in such tables; in the studies checked, an unresolved V gene covers under half of the shortfall, and the cause of the remainder is unknown. The sample table lists about 100,000 clones, around nine tenths of them with a count of one. The ten largest clonotypes hold about 1.3% of the sample. Inclusive of the bounding cysteine and phenylalanine, the CDR3 is 15 residues long. The retained sequence is limited to the CDR3, 45 bases, with the frame set at the first base. The CDR1 and CDR2 encoded by the germline V gene are SGHRS and YFSETQ. Between the V and J ends, shortened by 7 bases and 0 bases respectively, the junction contains 15 bases.

Here the chain combines TRBV5-1 and TRBJ2-3; TRBD2 is a weak D gene call, 6 bases matching. This sample comprised peripheral blood, obtained in the second trimester of pregnancy. The TCR was taken from a female donor with multiple sclerosis, enrolled in a pregnancy study. The CDR3 protein sequence reads: CASALDSGSTDTQYF. The DNA is TGCGCCAGCGCCCTGGATAGCGGTAGCACAGATACGCAGTATTTT.